Each of the 25 T cell receptor beta chains below was sequenced from the same sample in a study of shared clonotypes between healthy human individuals. TCRdb keeps only in-frame clones here, not all; method: immunoSEQ multiplex PCR. The table records a few million clones, around 90% of them present only once. What was sequenced was naive CD4+ T cells sorted from blood. The subset here: CD45RA+ positively selected. The receptors derive from a man between 18 and 35 years old in good health.

This clone occurred once. A junction end diverges from the germline sequence, so it may reflect a read error. This chain connects TRBV27 to TRBJ2-4; TRBD1 matches at 7 bases. There are 15 residues in the CDR3. The germline V gene has CDR1 MNHEY and CDR2 SMNVEV (reference sequence). The CDR3 coding sequence is TGTGCCAGCAGACCCCTAGAGGGGGCCACAAACATTCAGTACTTC. This translates into CASRPLEGATNIQYF.

This clone was seen more than once but under ten times. V and J are TRBV27 and TRBJ1-2, with D possibly TRBD1 on 5 matching bases. The CDR3 loop spans 12 amino acids. The germline V gene encodes CDR1 MNHEY and CDR2 SMNVEV (reference sequence). The V end was cut by 8 bases, the J end by 8 bases, with 15 bases between. The CDR3 bases are TGTGCCAGCTTAGGGGCAGGAGGAGGCTACACCTTC. Translating it yields CASLGAGGGYTF.

J is TRBJ2-7 and V is TRBV28; weak D call: TRBD1 (5 bases). The CDR3 covers 12 residues. From germline, CDR1 is MDHEN and CDR2 SYDVKM. The V end was cut by 8 bases, the J end by 12 bases, with 20 bases between. The CDR3 loop reads CASQSYRAGRYF. The CDR3 bases are TGTGCCAGCCAATCATACCGGGCAGGGCGGTACTTC.

This sequence joins TRBV11-2 and TRBJ2-7; D unclear. From germline, CDR1 is SGHAT and CDR2 FQNNGV. Trimming left V 3 bases short and J 2 bases short, with 8 bases between. The CDR3 contains 13 residues. CDR3 bases: TGTGCCAGCAGCTTTGAAGTTACCTACGAGCAGTACTTC. This codes for CASSFEVTYEQYF.

The chain uses TRBV6-5 and TRBJ2-5, with 8 bases lining up with TRBD1. The CDR3 is made up of 15 amino acids. The trim removed 6 bases at V and 5 bases at J, leaving 11 bases unmatched. From germline, CDR1 is MNHEY and CDR2 SVGAGI. CDR3 residues: CASRQETGVRETQYF. The CDR3 coding sequence is TGTGCCAGCAGGCAAGAGACAGGGGTGAGGGAGACCCAGTACTTC.

This clone was seen only once. The gene calls are TRBV19 and TRBJ2-1; 10 nucleotides agree with TRBD1. The germline gives CDR1 LNHDA, CDR2 SQIVND (reference sequence). J was trimmed by 3 bases and V by 3 bases; bases with no gene match: 2. The CDR3 is made up of 15 amino acids. The CDR3 DNA sequence: TGTGCCAGTAGTATGAGGACAGGGGGCTACAATGAGCAGTTCTTC. This translates into CASSMRTGGYNEQFF.

Only a few counts were recorded for this clone. Other DNA variants within this sample encode the same CDR3. This chain links TRBV14 with TRBJ1-1, with D perhaps TRBD1 (5 bases). Trimming shortened V by 3 bases and J by 3 bases, and 5 bases separated the two germline ends. The CDR3 spans 12 residues. Germline V gene sequence: CDR1 SGHDN, CDR2 FVKESK. For the CDR3, the DNA is TGTGCCAGCAGCCAGGGGGACACTGAAGCTTTCTTT. The encoded protein is CASSQGDTEAFF.

V usage is TRBV10-3 and J usage is TRBJ1-1, with TRBD1 matching 7 bases. Germline values: CDR1 ENHRY, CDR2 SYGVKD. V shed 0 bases, J shed 1 base, and the junction held 2 bases outside the gene matches. This CDR3 has 15 amino acids. In DNA, the CDR3 is TGTGCCATCAGTGAGTCGGGACAGAGGAACACTGAAGCTTTCTTT. Protein: CAISESGQRNTEAFF.

Note on this clone: The same CDR3 is also encoded by other DNA sequences in this sample. The V gene is TRBV18, the J gene TRBJ2-3; D uncertain. Trimming shortened V by 0 bases and J by 5 bases, and 6 bases separated the two germline ends. CDR1 is KGHSH, CDR2 LQKENI, per germline. The CDR3 totals 13 residues. The CDR3 DNA reads as TGTGCCAGCTCACCACCCGGCGGAGATACGCAGTATTTT. Translating gives CASSPPGGDTQYF.

J is TRBJ2-5 and V is TRBV2; 7 bases are shared with TRBD1. V dropped 6 bases and J dropped 4; count of bases not matched to a gene: 5. Germline CDR1 reads SNHLY; CDR2 reads FYNNEI. The CDR3 has 13 residues. The CDR3 bases are TGTGCCAGCAGGGGACAGTCCCGAGAGACCCAGTACTTC. It is translated as CASRGQSRETQYF.

The chain links TRBV19 to TRBJ2-2, with D tentatively TRBD1 (5 bases). From germline, CDR1 is LNHDA and CDR2 SQIVND (reference sequence). The V end was cut by 7 bases, the J end by 0 bases, with 18 bases between. The CDR3 loop spans 17 amino acids. The CDR3 region has the DNA TGTGCCAGTACCAAGGGGAAAGGAGTACCGAACACCGGGGAGCTGTTTTTT. Protein: CASTKGKGVPNTGELFF.

This chain links TRBV6-6 with TRBJ1-2; D remains ambiguous. The germline V and J ends were trimmed by 5 bases and 3 bases, with 10 bases remaining between them. This CDR3 contains 13 residues. Germline lookup yields CDR1 MNHNY and CDR2 SVGAGI (reference sequence). The CDR3: CASSPSGDYGYTF. The CDR3 DNA reads TGTGCCAGCAGTCCGTCGGGAGACTATGGCTACACCTTC.

This clone has a single count. The rearrangement links TRBV14 to TRBJ2-3, with D possibly matching TRBD2 (5 bases). Germline V CDR1 and CDR2: SGHDN, FVKESK. This CDR3 is built from 15 residues. V was clipped by 1 base and J by 4 bases, with 12 bases between them. CDR3 residues: CASSQGVARSDTQYF. The CDR3 region has the DNA TGTGCCAGCAGCCAAGGCGTAGCGAGGTCAGATACGCAGTATTTT.

The chain is built from TRBV6-1 and TRBJ2-3, with 9 nucleotides matching TRBD2. The J segment lost 1 base and the V segment lost 4 bases, leaving 9 bases of the junction unmatched. The CDR3 sequence is 17 residues long. Germline V gene lookup returns CDR1 MNHNS and CDR2 SASEGT. The CDR3 spells CASSAAPLAGGTDTQYF. The CDR3 DNA reads TGTGCCAGCAGTGCCGCCCCCTTAGCGGGGGGCACAGATACGCAGTATTTT.

This rearrangement joins TRBV4-3 to TRBJ2-1, with a weak D call TRBD2 (5 bases). Trimming cost V 4 bases and J 8 bases, with 15 bases left between them. Germline V CDR1 and CDR2: LGHNA, YSLEER. This CDR3 region has 14 residues. CDR3 nucleotide sequence: TGCGCCAGCAGCCCGAGCGGAGGTGGGGATGAGCAGTTCTTC. This encodes CASSPSGGGDEQFF.

This clone was detected only once. The chain uses TRBV19 and TRBJ2-7, with 7 positions matching TRBD1. With 5 bases clipped from V and 2 bases from J, the junction kept 9 bases outside the gene matches. This CDR3 is 15 amino acids long. Looked up from germline, CDR1 is LNHDA and CDR2 is SQIVND (reference sequence). CDR3 DNA sequence: TGTGCCAGTAGTCCCACCCGGGACAGACCCTACGAGCAGTACTTC. Translated, it gives CASSPTRDRPYEQYF.

The chain has TRBV7-2 and TRBJ2-7; possibly TRBD1 for D (6 bases). Trimming took 4 bases from V and 0 from J, leaving 13 bases between them. Germline values: CDR1 SGHTA, CDR2 FQGNSA. This CDR3 is built from 15 residues. The CDR3 spells CASSSERGSSYEQYF. The CDR3 DNA reads TGTGCCAGCAGCTCGGAGAGGGGGAGCTCCTACGAGCAGTACTTC.

This clone was detected only a few times. The chain links TRBV2 to TRBJ1-2, with TRBD1 matching 7 bases. The germline V gene encodes CDR1 SNHLY and CDR2 FYNNEI. The V segment lost 4 bases and the J segment 7 bases; nucleotides outside the gene matches: 3. CDR3 length: 12 residues. CDR3 nucleotides: TGTGCCAGCAGTGGACAGGGAACTGGCTACACCTTC. Protein product: CASSGQGTGYTF.

The rearrangement joins TRBV4-3 to TRBJ2-3, with TRBD1 identical over 7 bases. The V and J ends lost 3 bases and 1 base, in that order; junction bases with no gene match: 4. In germline, CDR1 is LGHNA, CDR2 YSLEER. There are 15 residues in the CDR3. The CDR3 DNA reads TGCGCCAGCAGCCAGAGAACAGGGGGCACAGATACGCAGTATTTT. It codes for CASSQRTGGTDTQYF.

V gene TRBV7-2 combines with J gene TRBJ1-6; D perhaps matches TRBD1 (6 bases). V was cut by 1 base and J by 7 bases, with 14 bases left in between. Germline V gene data show CDR1 as SGHTA and CDR2 as FQGNSA. CDR3 length: 16 residues. Here the CDR3 DNA reads TGTGCCAGCAGCTTAGTCTCAGGGGTGACCAATTCACCCCTCCACTTT. Translating gives CASSLVSGVTNSPLHF.

The chain carries TRBV4-1 and TRBJ1-1; 10 positions agree with TRBD1. This CDR3 is 16 amino acids long. Germline CDR1 and CDR2: MGHRA and YSYEKL. V was clipped by 3 bases and J by 0 bases; unmatched bases: 4. The CDR3 reads CASSQGQGRMNTEAFF. CDR3 bases: TGCGCCAGCAGCCAGGGACAGGGGCGGATGAACACTGAAGCTTTCTTT.

In this sample, this clone turned up once. The rearrangement joins TRBV6-5 to TRBJ2-1; tentatively, D is TRBD1 (5 bases). CDR3 length: 14 amino acids. The germline gives CDR1 MNHEY, CDR2 SVGAGI. Trimming stripped 0 bases from V and 9 bases from J, with 12 bases between. The CDR3 is CASSYSRSQGEQFF. CDR3 DNA sequence: TGTGCCAGCAGTTACTCGAGGTCCCAGGGTGAGCAGTTCTTC.

The chain links TRBV6-5 to TRBJ1-4; D is unresolved. CDR3 length: 14 amino acids. V was clipped by 0 bases and J by 7 bases, with 9 bases between them. Germline CDR1 and CDR2: MNHEY and SVGAGI. In nucleotides, the CDR3 is TGTGCCAGCAGTTACTCGTCGTGGGGTGAAAAACTGTTTTTT. This gives the protein CASSYSSWGEKLFF.

This chain joins TRBV2 and TRBJ2-7; possibly TRBD1 for D (5 bases). Trimming removed 6 bases from V and 6 bases from J, with 18 bases in between. Germline CDR1 and CDR2: SNHLY and FYNNEI. The CDR3 is 14 amino acids. The CDR3 DNA sequence: TGTGCCAGCAGAGCAACCAGGGCCGGCGGCGAGCAGTACTTC. Translated, it gives CASRATRAGGEQYF.

The rearrangement joins TRBV5-1 to TRBJ1-5, with D hard to call. CDR3 length: 15 amino acids. The V gene lost 0 bases and the J gene lost 5 bases, with 12 bases spanning the gap. CDR1 and CDR2 (germline): SGHRS, YFSETQ. The CDR3 bases are TGCGCCAGCAGCTTGGAAGGTATTCCCGATCAGCCCCAGCATTTT. The encoded protein is CASSLEGIPDQPQHF.